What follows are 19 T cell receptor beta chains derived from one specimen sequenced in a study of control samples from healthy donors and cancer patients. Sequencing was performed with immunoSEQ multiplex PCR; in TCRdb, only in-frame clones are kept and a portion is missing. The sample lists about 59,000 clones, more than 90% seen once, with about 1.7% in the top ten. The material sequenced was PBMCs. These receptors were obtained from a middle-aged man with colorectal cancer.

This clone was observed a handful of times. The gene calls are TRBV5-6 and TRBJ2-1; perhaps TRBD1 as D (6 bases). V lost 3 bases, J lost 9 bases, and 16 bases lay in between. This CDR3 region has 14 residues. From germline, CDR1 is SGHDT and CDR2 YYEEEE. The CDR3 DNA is TGTGCCAGCAGCTCCGACACAGGGTTAGGTGAGCAGTTCTTC. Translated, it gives CASSSDTGLGEQFF.

The DNA for the CDR3 is TGTGCCATCAGTGCAGGGTCCTATGGCTACACCTTC. Encoded protein: CAISAGSYGYTF. The chain couples TRBV10-3 to TRBJ1-2, with TRBD1 as a possible D gene (5 bases). This CDR3 region has 12 residues. The germline V and J ends were trimmed by 4 bases and 4 bases, with 7 bases remaining between them. CDR1 is ENHRY and CDR2 is SYGVKD in the germline V gene.

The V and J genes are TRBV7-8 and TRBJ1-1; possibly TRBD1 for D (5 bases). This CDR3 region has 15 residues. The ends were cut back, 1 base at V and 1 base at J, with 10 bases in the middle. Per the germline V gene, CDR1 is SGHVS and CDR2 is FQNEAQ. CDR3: CASSLGGRENTEAFF. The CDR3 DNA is TGTGCCAGCAGCTTAGGGGGCCGGGAGAACACTGAAGCTTTCTTT.

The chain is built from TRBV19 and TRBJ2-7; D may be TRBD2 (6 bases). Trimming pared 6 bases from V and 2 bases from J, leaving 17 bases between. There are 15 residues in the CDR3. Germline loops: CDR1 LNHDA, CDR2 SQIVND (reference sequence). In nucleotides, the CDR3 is TGTGCCAGTAGGACGGAGGGCCGGGGAACCTACGAGCAGTACTTC. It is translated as CASRTEGRGTYEQYF.

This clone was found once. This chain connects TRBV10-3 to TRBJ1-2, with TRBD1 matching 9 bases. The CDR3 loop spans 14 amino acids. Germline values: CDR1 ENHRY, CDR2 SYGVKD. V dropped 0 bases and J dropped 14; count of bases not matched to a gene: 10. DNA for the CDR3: TGTGCCATCAGTGAGTCCGTTATGACAGGGGGGCGGACCTTC. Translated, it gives CAISESVMTGGRTF.

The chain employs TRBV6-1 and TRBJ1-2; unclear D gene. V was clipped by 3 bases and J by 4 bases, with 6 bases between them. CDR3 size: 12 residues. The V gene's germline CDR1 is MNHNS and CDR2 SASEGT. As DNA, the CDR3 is TGTGCCAGCAGTGACAGGATCTATGGCTACACCTTC. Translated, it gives CASSDRIYGYTF.

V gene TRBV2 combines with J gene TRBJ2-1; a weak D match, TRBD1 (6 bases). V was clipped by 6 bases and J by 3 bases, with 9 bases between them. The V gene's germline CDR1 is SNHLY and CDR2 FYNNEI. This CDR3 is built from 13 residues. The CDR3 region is CASRPGHYNEQFF. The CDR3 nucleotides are TGTGCCAGCAGGCCGGGACACTACAATGAGCAGTTCTTC. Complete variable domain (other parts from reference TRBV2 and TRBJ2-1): EPEVTQTPSHQVTQMGQEVILRCVPISNHLYFYWYRQILGQKVEFLVSFYNNEISEKSEIFDDQFSVERPDGSNFTLKIRSTKLEDSAMYFCASRPGHYNEQFFGPGTRLTVL.

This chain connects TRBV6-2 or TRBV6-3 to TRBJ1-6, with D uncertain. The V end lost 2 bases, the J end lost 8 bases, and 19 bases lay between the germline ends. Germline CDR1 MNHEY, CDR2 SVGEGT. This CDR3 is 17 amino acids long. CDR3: CASSYPLRWRFDSPLHF. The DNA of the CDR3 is TGTGCCAGCAGTTACCCTCTGAGGTGGCGCTTCGATTCACCCCTCCACTTT.

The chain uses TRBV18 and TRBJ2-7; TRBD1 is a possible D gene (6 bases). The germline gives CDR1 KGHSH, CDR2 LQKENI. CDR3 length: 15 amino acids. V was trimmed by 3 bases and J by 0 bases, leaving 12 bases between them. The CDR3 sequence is CASSPDQQGSYEQYF. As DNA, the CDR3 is TGTGCCAGCTCACCCGATCAACAGGGCTCCTACGAGCAGTACTTC.

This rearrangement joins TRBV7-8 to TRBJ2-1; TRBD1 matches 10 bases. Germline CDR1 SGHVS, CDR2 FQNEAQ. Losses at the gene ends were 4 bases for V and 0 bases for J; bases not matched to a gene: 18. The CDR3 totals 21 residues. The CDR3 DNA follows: TGTGCCAGCAGCTCGCCCCTCGGTGCGACAGGGGGCAAAGGCTCCTACAATGAGCAGTTCTTC. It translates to CASSSPLGATGGKGSYNEQFF.

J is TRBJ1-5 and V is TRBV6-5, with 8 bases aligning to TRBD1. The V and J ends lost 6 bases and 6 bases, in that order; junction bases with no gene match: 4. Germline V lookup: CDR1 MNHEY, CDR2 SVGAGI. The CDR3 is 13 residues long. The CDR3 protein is CASRDRGGQPQHF. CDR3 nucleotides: TGTGCCAGCAGAGACAGGGGAGGTCAGCCCCAGCATTTT.

CDR3 coding DNA: TGTGCCAGCAGCTTGACTAGCGGGGGGCTCCAAGAGACCCAGTACTTC. This translates into CASSLTSGGLQETQYF. V usage is TRBV7-3 and J usage is TRBJ2-5, with TRBD2 matching over 13 bases. The V and J ends lost 3 bases and 1 base, in that order; junction bases with no gene match: 2. The CDR3 runs 16 residues. Germline CDR1 is SGHTA and CDR2 is FQGTGA.

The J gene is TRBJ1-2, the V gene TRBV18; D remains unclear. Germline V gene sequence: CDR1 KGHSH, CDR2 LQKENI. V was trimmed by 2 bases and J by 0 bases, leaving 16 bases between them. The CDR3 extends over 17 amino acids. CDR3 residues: CASSPSPPATTNYGYTF. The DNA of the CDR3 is TGTGCCAGCTCACCATCTCCTCCGGCAACAACTAACTATGGCTACACCTTC.

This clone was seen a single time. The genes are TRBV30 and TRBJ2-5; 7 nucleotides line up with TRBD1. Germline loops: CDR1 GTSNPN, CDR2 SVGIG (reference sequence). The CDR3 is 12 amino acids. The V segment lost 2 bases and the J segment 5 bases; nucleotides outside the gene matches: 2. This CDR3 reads CAWSPGGETQYF. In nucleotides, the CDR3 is TGTGCCTGGAGTCCAGGGGGTGAGACCCAGTACTTC.

CDR3 sequence: CASSFPGRGETQYF. The CDR3 nucleotides read TGTGCCAGCAGCTTTCCGGGGAGAGGGGAGACCCAGTACTTC. This chain joins TRBV5-4 and TRBJ2-5; D might be TRBD2 (5 bases). The length of the CDR3 is 14 residues. With 2 bases removed from V and 5 bases from J, the gap between germline ends came to 13 bases. The germline V gene encodes CDR1 SGHNT and CDR2 YYREEE (reference sequence).

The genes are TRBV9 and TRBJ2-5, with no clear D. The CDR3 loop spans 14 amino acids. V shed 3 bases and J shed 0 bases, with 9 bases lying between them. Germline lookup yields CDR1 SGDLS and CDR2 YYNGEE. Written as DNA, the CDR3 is TGTGCCAGCAGCGACGACATGTACCAAGAGACCCAGTACTTC. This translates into CASSDDMYQETQYF.

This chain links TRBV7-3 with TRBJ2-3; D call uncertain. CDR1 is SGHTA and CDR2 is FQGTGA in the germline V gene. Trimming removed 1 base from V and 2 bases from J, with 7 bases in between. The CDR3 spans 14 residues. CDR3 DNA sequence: TGTGCCAGCAGCTTAAGGCAGTACACAGATACGCAGTATTTT. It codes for CASSLRQYTDTQYF. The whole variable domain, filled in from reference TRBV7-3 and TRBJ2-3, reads GAGVSQTPSNKVTEKGKYVELRCDPISGHTALYWYRQSLGQGPEFLIYFQGTGAADDSGLPNDRFFAVRPEGSVSTLKIQRTERGDSAVYLCASSLRQYTDTQYFGPGTRLTVL.

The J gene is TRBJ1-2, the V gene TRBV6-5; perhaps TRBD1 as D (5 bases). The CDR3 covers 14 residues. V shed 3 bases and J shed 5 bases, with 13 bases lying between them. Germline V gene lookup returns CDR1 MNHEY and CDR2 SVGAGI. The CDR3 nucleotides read TGTGCCAGCAGTTATTCTTCGGGACGGTATGGCTACACCTTC. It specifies CASSYSSGRYGYTF.

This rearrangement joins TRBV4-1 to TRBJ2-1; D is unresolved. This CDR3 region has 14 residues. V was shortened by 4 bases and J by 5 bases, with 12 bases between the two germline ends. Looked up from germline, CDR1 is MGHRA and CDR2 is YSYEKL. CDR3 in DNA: TGCGCCAGCAGCCGCCGCGGTGAGGACAATGAGCAGTTCTTC. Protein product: CASSRRGEDNEQFF.